One sample yielded the 28 T cell receptor beta chains listed below, sequenced in a study of blood T cells in healthy people across ages. Combining a sample-barcoded 5' primer with a J-beta primer mix, a second PCR ran for roughly 7 to 11 cycles. TCRdb used MiXCR to reprocess the 5' RACE reads, holding one entry per CDR3 protein. Here the sample spans approximately 850,000 distinct CDR3 sequences, around 45% being singletons. Input material: blood. These receptors were collected from a man aged 60-69 years in good health.

The chain carries TRBV14 and TRBJ2-1, with D uncertain. Trimming stripped 1 base from V and 6 bases from J, with 10 bases between. Germline assignment: CDR1 SGHDN and CDR2 FVKESK. This CDR3 is built from 14 residues. Written as DNA, the CDR3 is TGTGCCAGCAGCCAAGGGCTTTGGGGCAATGAGCAGTTCTTC. Residues: CASSQGLWGNEQFF.

V usage is TRBV20-1 and J usage is TRBJ2-6; TRBD1 agrees at 9 bases. Germline values: CDR1 DFQATT, CDR2 SNEGSKA (reference sequence). The CDR3 runs 17 residues. With 3 bases clipped from V and 1 base from J, the junction kept 7 bases outside the gene matches. This chain's CDR3 is CSARGTGRVSGANVLTF. CDR3 DNA sequence: TGCAGTGCTAGGGGGACAGGGAGAGTGTCTGGGGCCAACGTCCTGACTTTC.

V and J are TRBV20-1 and TRBJ2-5; 9 bases are shared with TRBD1. The junction had 10 bases not matched to a gene; V was cut back by 3 bases and J by 2 bases. This CDR3 contains 16 residues. CDR1 is DFQATT, CDR2 SNEGSKA, per germline (reference sequence). CDR3 sequence: CSARDRTGAPQETQYF. Written as DNA, the CDR3 is TGCAGTGCTAGGGATAGGACAGGGGCCCCGCAAGAGACCCAGTACTTC.

J is TRBJ2-4 and V is TRBV12-3 or TRBV12-4, with D perhaps matching TRBD1 or TRBD2 (5 bases each). Trimming stripped 3 bases from V and 0 bases from J, with 21 bases between. The CDR3 is made up of 19 amino acids. CDR3 in amino acids: CASSLGVYEGKRAKNIQYF. In DNA, the CDR3 is TGTGCCAGCAGTTTGGGCGTCTATGAGGGGAAAAGAGCCAAAAACATTCAGTACTTC.

This clonotype was seen a handful of times. The rearrangement uses TRBV3-1 and TRBJ2-1; tentative D call: TRBD2 (5 bases). Trimming cost V 3 bases and J 8 bases, with 17 bases left between them. Germline CDR1 and CDR2: LGHDT and YNNKEL (reference sequence). This CDR3 comprises 15 residues. The CDR3 nucleotides read TGTGCCAGCAGCCATTATCGGACTGGGCGATATGAGCAGTTCTTC. Translated: CASSHYRTGRYEQFF.

The rearrangement joins TRBV19 to TRBJ2-3; D perhaps matches TRBD1 (6 bases). CDR3 length: 15 residues. Trimming cost V 5 bases and J 0 bases, with 12 bases left between them. Germline V gene lookup returns CDR1 LNHDA and CDR2 SQIVND (reference sequence). CDR3 sequence (DNA): TGTGCCAGTAGTGGGCGGACAGCCAGCACAGATACGCAGTATTTT. This sequence encodes CASSGRTASTDTQYF.

This chain uses TRBV10-2 with TRBJ1-5; D unresolved. Between the trimmed V and J ends, which lost 8 bases and 2 bases, there was a span of 7 bases. The length of the CDR3 is 12 residues. The germline V gene has CDR1 WSHSY and CDR2 SAAADI. CDR3 region: CASRNGNQPQHF. CDR3 in DNA: TGCGCCAGCCGGAATGGCAATCAGCCCCAGCATTTT.

This clonotype was detected only once. The CDR3 reads CASSQGRGRNQPQHF. The CDR3 DNA is TGTGCCAGCAGCCAAGGTCGGGGACGGAATCAGCCCCAGCATTTT. The gene calls are TRBV3-1 and TRBJ1-5; TRBD1 is a possible D gene (5 bases). Germline lookup yields CDR1 LGHDT and CDR2 YNNKEL (reference sequence). Trimming took 1 base from V and 4 from J, leaving 11 bases between them. The CDR3 covers 15 residues.

V is TRBV7-9 and J is TRBJ1-2, with 9 nucleotides matching TRBD1. CDR1 SEHNR and CDR2 FQNEAQ come from the germline V gene (reference sequence). Trimming cost V 1 base and J 4 bases; bases outside gene matches: 1. The CDR3 extends over 14 amino acids. The CDR3 sequence: CASSLGQGVYGYTF. The CDR3 bases are TGTGCCAGCAGCTTAGGACAGGGGGTCTATGGCTACACCTTC.

This clonotype was seen many times. V and J are TRBV7-2 and TRBJ2-5, with D tentatively TRBD2 (5 bases). The J call is uncertain, as TRBJ2-3 better fits the DNA end. CDR3 length: 12 amino acids. Germline V gives CDR1 SGHTA, CDR2 FQGNSA. CDR3 nucleotide sequence: TGTGCCAGCAGCTTCATCGGGGAAACGCAGTATTTT. It specifies CASSFIGETQYF.

This clonotype was counted only a few times. J is TRBJ2-5 and V is TRBV6-5; 7 bases line up with TRBD1. V gave up 6 bases and J gave up 4 bases; unmatched junction bases: 11. Germline values: CDR1 MNHEY, CDR2 SVGAGI. The CDR3 extends over 15 amino acids. CDR3: CASRPNPTGPETQYF. CDR3 coding DNA: TGTGCCAGCAGACCGAATCCGACAGGGCCAGAGACCCAGTACTTC.

This clonotype has a handful of counts. The rearrangement uses TRBV29-1 and TRBJ2-1, with TRBD2 matching 11 bases. Germline-derived CDR1 and CDR2 are SQVTM and ANQGSEA. The junction had 7 bases not matched to a gene; V was cut back by 8 bases and J by 7 bases. The CDR3 runs 13 residues. Written as DNA, the CDR3 is TGCAGCCATAGCGGGGGGGCGAGAAATGAGCAGTTCTTC. Amino acids: CSHSGGARNEQFF.

This clonotype was counted a few times. The CDR3 spells CSAHSGASYNEQFF. CDR3 DNA: TGCAGTGCTCATAGCGGGGCCTCCTACAATGAGCAGTTCTTC. V and J are TRBV20-1 and TRBJ2-1, with TRBD2 matching 8 bases. CDR3 length: 14 amino acids. CDR1 and CDR2 (germline): DFQATT, SNEGSKA (reference sequence). Trimming cost V 5 bases and J 0 bases; bases outside gene matches: 3.

The chain employs TRBV12-3 or TRBV12-4 and TRBJ1-2; D call uncertain. V was pared by 3 bases and J by 2 bases, with 7 bases between. The CDR3 runs 13 residues. This CDR3 is CASSFGENYGYTF. The DNA of the CDR3 is TGTGCCAGCAGTTTCGGGGAAAACTATGGCTACACCTTC.

The chain has TRBV2 and TRBJ2-3, with TRBD2 matching over 8 bases. There are 15 residues in the CDR3. The germline V gene encodes CDR1 SNHLY and CDR2 FYNNEI. J lost 4 bases, V lost 5 bases, and 8 bases had no gene match. This CDR3 reads CASSIGLAIADTQYF. The CDR3 nucleotides read TGTGCCAGCAGTATCGGACTAGCTATTGCAGATACGCAGTATTTT.

This clonotype was observed a handful of times. This chain joins TRBV12-3 or TRBV12-4 and TRBJ1-3, with no clear D. V was pared by 7 bases and J by 3 bases, with 16 bases between. The CDR3 spans 15 residues. The CDR3 region has the DNA TGTGCCAGCACCCCTGAAAGGGCGTATGGAAACACCATATATTTT. Translation: CASTPERAYGNTIYF.

The V call is TRBV29-1, the J call TRBJ2-5; 7 bases map to TRBD1. This CDR3 spans 13 amino acids. The V gene's germline CDR1 is SQVTM and CDR2 ANQGSEA. The trim removed 2 bases at V and 2 bases at J, leaving 2 bases unmatched. The DNA for the CDR3 is TGCAGCGTTGAACTGGGACAGCAAGAGACCCAGTACTTC. As protein: CSVELGQQETQYF.

In the case of this clonotype: This likely came from a read error, as a far larger clone is one base away. This rearrangement joins TRBV9 to TRBJ2-5, with D unclear. The germline V gene encodes CDR1 SGDLS and CDR2 YYNGEE. The CDR3 is 12 residues long. Trimming left V 0 bases short and J 4 bases short, with 4 bases between. The CDR3 DNA reads TGTGCCAGCAGCGTAGTAGGAGAGACCCAGTACTTC. This codes for CASSVVGETQYF.

This chain joins TRBV7-2 and TRBJ2-6; no clear D. Trimming cost V 2 bases and J 1 base, with 3 bases left between them. Germline CDR1 SGHTA, CDR2 FQGNSA. The CDR3 loop spans 14 amino acids. The CDR3 protein is CASSLKSGANVLTF. CDR3 coding DNA: TGTGCCAGCAGCTTAAAGTCTGGGGCCAACGTCCTGACTTTC.

The chain links TRBV3-1 to TRBJ1-2, with a tentative D call TRBD1 (6 bases). This CDR3 has 15 amino acids. V lost 4 bases, J lost 4 bases, and 16 bases lay in between. Germline V lookup: CDR1 LGHDT, CDR2 YNNKEL (reference sequence). CDR3 DNA sequence: TGTGCCAGCAGCCCCCGACAGGAGCTGGGCTATGGCTACACCTTC. Translating it yields CASSPRQELGYGYTF.

The chain is built from TRBV18 and TRBJ2-1, with 8 positions matching TRBD2. The junction had 3 bases not matched to a gene; V was cut back by 3 bases and J by 5 bases. Germline V CDR1 and CDR2: KGHSH, LQKENI. This CDR3 region has 14 residues. CDR3 DNA sequence: TGTGCCAGCTCACCCGATAGCGGGGACAATGAGCAGTTCTTC. Amino acids: CASSPDSGDNEQFF.

V usage is TRBV5-6 and J usage is TRBJ2-3; TRBD2 aligns across 11 bases. This CDR3 is 18 amino acids long. V was clipped by 1 base and J by 5 bases; unmatched bases: 12. From germline, CDR1 is SGHDT and CDR2 YYEEEE. The CDR3, as DNA: TGTGCCAGCAGCTTGAGTTTTAGCGGGGGGGCCCGTAGAGATACGCAGTATTTT. It is translated as CASSLSFSGGARRDTQYF.

This clonotype was detected once. The chain links TRBV4-1 to TRBJ2-7; D uncertain. V was clipped by 2 bases and J by 2 bases, with 7 bases between them. CDR1 is MGHRA, CDR2 YSYEKL, per germline. The CDR3 length is 13 residues. CDR3 amino acids: CASSQQDAYEQYF. As DNA, the CDR3 is TGCGCCAGCAGCCAACAGGACGCCTACGAGCAGTACTTC.

This clonotype was seen at least ten times. V usage is TRBV6-1 and J usage is TRBJ2-7; 8 bases align to TRBD2. CDR1 MNHNS and CDR2 SASEGT come from the germline V gene. Trimming at V came to 7 bases and at J to 2 bases, leaving 1 base not matched to a gene. The CDR3 is made up of 12 amino acids. CDR3 nucleotides: TGTGCCAGCACGGGACTAGCCTACGAGCAGTACTTC. Translation: CASTGLAYEQYF.

A few counts support this clonotype. The chain joins TRBV10-3 to TRBJ2-3; D remains unclear. The germline CDR1 and CDR2 sequences are ENHRY and SYGVKD. This CDR3 has 14 amino acids. V gave up 4 bases and J gave up 2 bases, with 10 bases separating them. CDR3 region: CAISAPSDTDTQYF. CDR3 nucleotides: TGTGCCATCAGTGCCCCGAGTGACACAGATACGCAGTATTTT.

The V call is TRBV5-8, the J call TRBJ2-1, with D tentatively TRBD1 or TRBD2 (6 bases each). This CDR3 is 16 amino acids long. The V end was cut by 4 bases, the J end by 4 bases, with 18 bases between. CDR1 and CDR2 from the germline V gene are SGHTS and YDEGEE. The CDR3 DNA is TGTGCCAGCAGCATTTCGTTCGGGGGCGCATACAATGAGCAGTTCTTC. Translated, it gives CASSISFGGAYNEQFF.

Only a few counts were recorded for this clonotype. The chain has TRBV5-1 and TRBJ2-5; TRBD2 is a possible D gene (6 bases). The CDR3 is 14 amino acids. Germline values: CDR1 SGHRS, CDR2 YFSETQ. Trimming left V 3 bases short and J 3 bases short, with 12 bases between. The CDR3 spells CASSSGTDEETQYF. In nucleotides, the CDR3 is TGCGCCAGCAGCTCGGGGACTGACGAAGAGACCCAGTACTTC.

The rearrangement joins TRBV21-1 to TRBJ2-1; TRBD2, the D gene given by the table, was not confirmed from the DNA. TRBV21-1 is assigned pseudogene status. The CDR3 sequence is 16 residues long. CDR3 sequence reads: CASSKVWSGGYNEQFF. The DNA of the CDR3 is TGTGCCAGCAGCAAAGTGTGGAGCGGGGGATACAATGAGCAGTTCTTC.